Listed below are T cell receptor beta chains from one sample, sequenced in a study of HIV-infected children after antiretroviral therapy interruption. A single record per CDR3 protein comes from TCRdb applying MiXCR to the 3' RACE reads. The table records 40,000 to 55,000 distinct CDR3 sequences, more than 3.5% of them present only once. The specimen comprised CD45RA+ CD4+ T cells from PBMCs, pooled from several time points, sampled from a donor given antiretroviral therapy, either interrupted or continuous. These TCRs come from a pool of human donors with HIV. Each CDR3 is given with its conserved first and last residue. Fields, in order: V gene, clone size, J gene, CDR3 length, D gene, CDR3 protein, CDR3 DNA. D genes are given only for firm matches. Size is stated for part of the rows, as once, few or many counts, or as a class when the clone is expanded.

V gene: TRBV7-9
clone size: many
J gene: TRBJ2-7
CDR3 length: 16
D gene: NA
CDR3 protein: CASSLAHDAKRDEQYF
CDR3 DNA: TGTGCCAGCAGCTTAGCCCATGACGCAAAGCGAGACGAGCAGTACTTC

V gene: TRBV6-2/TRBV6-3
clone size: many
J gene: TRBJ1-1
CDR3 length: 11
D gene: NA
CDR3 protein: CASSLGGHAFF
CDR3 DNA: TGTGCCAGCAGTTTAGGAGGGCATGCTTTCTTT

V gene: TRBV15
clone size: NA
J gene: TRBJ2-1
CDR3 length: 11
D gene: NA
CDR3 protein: CATSRMYEQFF
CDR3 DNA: TGTGCCACCAGCAGGATGTATGAGCAGTTCTTC

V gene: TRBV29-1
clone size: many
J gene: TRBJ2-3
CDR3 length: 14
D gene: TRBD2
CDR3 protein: CSVERSGGLDTQYF
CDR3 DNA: TGCAGCGTGGAGCGAAGCGGGGGTCTAGATACGCAGTATTTT

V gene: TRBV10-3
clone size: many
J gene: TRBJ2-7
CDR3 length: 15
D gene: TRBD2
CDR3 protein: CAISGRDVTPYEQYF
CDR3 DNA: TGTGCCATCAGCGGGAGGGACGTAACCCCCTACGAGCAGTACTTC

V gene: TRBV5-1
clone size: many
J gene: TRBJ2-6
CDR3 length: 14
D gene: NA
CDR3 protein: CASSSPGGANVLTF
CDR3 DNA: TGCGCCAGCAGCTCACCCGGGGGGGCCAACGTCCTGACTTTC

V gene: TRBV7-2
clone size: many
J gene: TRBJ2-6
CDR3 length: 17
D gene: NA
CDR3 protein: CASSYRTGRPGANVLTF
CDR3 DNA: TGTGCCAGCAGCTACCGGACGGGTAGGCCTGGGGCCAACGTCCTGACTTTC

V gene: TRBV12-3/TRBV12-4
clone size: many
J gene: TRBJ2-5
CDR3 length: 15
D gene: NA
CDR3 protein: CASSFNPGQVWTQYF
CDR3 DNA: TGTGCCAGCAGTTTCAACCCGGGGCAGGTGTGGACCCAGTACTTC

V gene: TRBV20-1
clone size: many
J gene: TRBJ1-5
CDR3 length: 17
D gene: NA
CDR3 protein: CSAREPGHRFSNQPQHF
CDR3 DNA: TGCAGTGCTAGAGAACCGGGACACCGATTTAGCAATCAGCCCCAGCATTTT

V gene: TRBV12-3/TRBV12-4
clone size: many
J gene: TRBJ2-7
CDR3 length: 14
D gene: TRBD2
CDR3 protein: CASRPSGAGYEQYF
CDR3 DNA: TGTGCCAGCAGACCTAGCGGGGCCGGGTACGAGCAGTACTTC

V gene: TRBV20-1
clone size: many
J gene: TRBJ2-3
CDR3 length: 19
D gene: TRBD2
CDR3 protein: CSARVPPGLAGRGADTQYF
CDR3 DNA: TGCAGTGCTAGAGTTCCTCCGGGACTAGCGGGGAGGGGGGCAGATACGCAGTATTTT

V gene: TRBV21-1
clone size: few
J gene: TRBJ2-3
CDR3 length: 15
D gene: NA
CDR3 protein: CASSKDEGGQYTQYF
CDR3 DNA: TGTGCCAGCAGCAAAGATGAGGGGGGGCAATACACGCAGTATTTT

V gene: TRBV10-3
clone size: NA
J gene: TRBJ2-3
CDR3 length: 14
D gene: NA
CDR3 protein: CAISEEGRLSTQYF
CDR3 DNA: TGTGCCATCAGTGAAGAGGGGAGGCTCTCTACGCAGTATTTT

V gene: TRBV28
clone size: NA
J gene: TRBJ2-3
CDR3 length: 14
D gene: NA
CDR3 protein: CASTLKLGGDTQYF
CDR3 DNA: TGTGCCAGCACCTTAAAATTAGGAGGGGATACGCAGTATTTT

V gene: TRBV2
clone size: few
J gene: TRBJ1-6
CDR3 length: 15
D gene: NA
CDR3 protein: CASSSGVEYSSPLHF
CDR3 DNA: TGTGCCAGCAGTTCTGGGGTAGAATACAGTTCACCCCTCCACTTT

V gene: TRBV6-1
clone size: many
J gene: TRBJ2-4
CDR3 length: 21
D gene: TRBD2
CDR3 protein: CASSEARSRGGRSQAKNIQYF
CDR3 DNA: TGTGCCAGCAGTGAAGCCCGGTCCCGGGGGGGCCGGTCTCAAGCCAAAAACATTCAGTACTTC

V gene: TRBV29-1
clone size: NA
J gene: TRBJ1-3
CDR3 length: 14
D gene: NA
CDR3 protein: CSVSGRDSGNTIYF
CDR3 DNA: TGCAGCGTTTCCGGACGGGACTCTGGAAACACCATATATTTT

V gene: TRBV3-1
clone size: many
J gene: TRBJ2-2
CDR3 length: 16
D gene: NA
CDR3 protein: CASSQDSGGPTGELFF
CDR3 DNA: TGTGCCAGCAGCCAAGATTCCGGGGGCCCCACCGGGGAGCTGTTTTTT

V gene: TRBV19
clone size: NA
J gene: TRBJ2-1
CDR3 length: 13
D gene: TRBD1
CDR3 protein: CASSTTGVNEQFF
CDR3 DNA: TGTGCCAGCTCCACGACAGGGGTCAATGAGCAGTTCTTC

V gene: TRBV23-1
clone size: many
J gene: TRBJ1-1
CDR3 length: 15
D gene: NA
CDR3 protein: CASPSRRIGRTEAFF
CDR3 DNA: TGCGCCAGCCCATCGAGACGTATTGGGCGAACTGAAGCTTTCTTT

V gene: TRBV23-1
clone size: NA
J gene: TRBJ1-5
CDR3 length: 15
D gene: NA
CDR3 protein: CASPKGTDSNQPQHF
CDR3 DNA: TGCGCCAGCCCTAAAGGGACCGACTCGAATCAGCCCCAGCATTTT

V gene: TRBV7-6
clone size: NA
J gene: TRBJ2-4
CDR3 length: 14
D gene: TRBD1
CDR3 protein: CASSLYRGGDIQYF
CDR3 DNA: TGTGCCAGCAGCTTATACAGGGGTGGGGACATTCAGTACTTC

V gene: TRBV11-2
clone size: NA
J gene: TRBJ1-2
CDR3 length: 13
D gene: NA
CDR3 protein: CASNRQVPEAYTF
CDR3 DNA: TGTGCCAGCAACAGACAGGTCCCAGAAGCCTACACCTTC